This TCR beta chain is drawn from a study of Ad26.COV2.S vaccination and SARS-CoV-2 variants (dated by TCRdb to the early 2020s). With respect to the entire study: Donors in the vaccine arm were drawn from COV1001, a multicentre, randomized, double-blind, placebo-controlled phase I-IIa trial testing Ad26.COV2.S in healthy adults. Investigators did not know the trial group allocation while performing experiments and assessing outcomes. Ad26.COV2.S was given intramuscularly at 5x10^10 or 1x10^11 viral particles, as a single shot or as two shots 56 days apart. Trial participants were randomized into five groups of five, in which low-dose or high-dose Ad26.COV2.S was given once or twice, or placebo was given on both occasions. The TCR-sequenced set comprised around 32 samples: around 20 Ad26.COV2.S vaccine recipients, 5 placebo recipients and 8 SARS-CoV-2 convalescent individuals. Sequencing of the TCRbeta repertoire served to evaluate the specificity and breadth of SARS-CoV-2-reactive T cell receptors following Ad26.COV2.S vaccination.

Concerning this clone: What this receptor recognizes is not known. No base quality values were provided; no much bigger clone lies one nucleotide off.

Taken from cysteine to phenylalanine, the CDR3 has 14 residues. Solely the CDR3 DNA is kept, with 42 bases framed from the first base. CDR1 and CDR2 were assigned from the germline V gene as SGHDT and YYEEEE. V and J lose 3 bases and 2 bases, and a span of 11 bases separates them. Reading the label with the study, this specimen's treatment or condition is: around 19 received Ad26.COV2.S at low or high dose, single or two shots; 5 received placebo; per-sample allocation not given. For vaccine and placebo recipients, the sequenced repertoires came from samples collected on day 63 after the first injection. Between 29 July and 7 August 2020, Cohort 1b enrolled 25 adults aged 18-55 years at one site in Boston, USA. Ad26.COV2.S was a replication-incompetent adenovirus type 26 vector expressing a prefusion-stabilized SARS-CoV-2 spike protein from the original Wuhan strain. The immunoSEQ Assay was used to sequence TCRbeta CDR3 regions. After extraction, genomic DNA underwent amplification by bias-controlled multiplex PCR, followed by high-throughput sequencing. On the authors' methods: To quantify the absolute abundance of every unique TCRbeta CDR3 region, sequences were collapsed and filtered. T cell fraction was estimated by normalization of TCRbeta template counts to usable DNA, with usable DNA being measured through amplification of reference genes present in all nucleated cells. Repertoire TCRs were annotated as SARS-CoV-2-specific by exact matching of V gene, CDR3 amino acid sequence and J gene to a known reactive TCR set. The reference SARS-CoV-2 TCR set was derived from MIRA and filtered for enrichment in COVID-19-positive ImmuneCODE repertoires, a step that removed public or cross-reactive TCRs. Based on the MIRA antigens, annotated TCRs were further analysed at the level of specific ORF or position within ORF. Depth was the summed frequency of annotated unique rearrangements, while breadth was defined as annotated unique rearrangements over total unique productive rearrangements. Two-sided Wilcoxon rank-sum tests were used to compare TCR breadth between groups. TCRdb took this table from immuneACCESS and kept in-frame rearrangements with V and J called. Such tables lack part of the clones; where checked against another copy, unresolved V genes explain under half of the gap, and the rest is unexplained. Clonal size and the V and J genes are those of that table, whereas D and trimming came from the DNA. This sample is represented by about 400,000 clones; 75% to 90% of them were singletons. The ten largest clonotypes hold approximately 1.9% of the sample.

Overall study outcomes, separate from this receptor: Spike-specific TCR breadth was higher in Ad26.COV2.S recipients than in placebo recipients (P = 0.0014). After vaccination, spike-specific CD8+ and CD4+ T cell responses were reported to show substantial breadth. The study lacked the statistical power to compare responses across vaccine doses or regimens. The authors noted that total T cell responses may have been underestimated by the TCR breadth and depth analyses. Vaccine and placebo recipients had similar non-spike TCR breadth, a finding consistent with the vaccine containing only spike.

Rearrangement joined TRBV5-6 to TRBJ2-5; the D gene cannot be resolved reliably. This clonotype was obtained from a person between 18 and 65 years old who received the Ad26.COV2.S COVID-19 vaccine or a placebo. This specimen consisted of peripheral blood, obtained in a trial of Ad26.COV2.S vaccine versus placebo. The DNA sequence is as follows: TGTGCCAGCAGCTGGAAACGGTCACAAGAGACCCAGTACTTC. It encodes CASSWKRSQETQYF.